These 10 T cell receptor beta chains came from one sample sequenced in a study of OX40 agonist ivuxolimab in advanced cancers. The method was immunoSEQ multiplex PCR; TCRdb's version includes in-frame clones alone and lacks a portion of them. The sample holds tens of thousands of clones, 92% seen once. The sequencing used CD4+ or CD8+ T cells sorted from blood, collected in a trial of the OX40 agonist ivuxolimab. These receptors were obtained from an adult with an advanced solid tumor such as melanoma, head and neck, liver or kidney cancer.

This chain joins TRBV7-9 and TRBJ1-1, with unresolved D. Germline values: CDR1 SEHNR, CDR2 FQNEAQ (reference sequence). V shed 1 base and J shed 7 bases, with 19 bases lying between them. This CDR3 comprises 16 residues. DNA for the CDR3: TGTGCCAGCAGCTTAGAAGAGGGCGGGGATACCTTTGAAGCTTTCTTT. Translated: CASSLEEGGDTFEAFF.

This clone was seen only once. V is TRBV10-2 and J is TRBJ2-7, with a weak D call TRBD1 (5 bases). The V end was cut by 11 bases, the J end by 1 base, with 21 bases between. This CDR3 comprises 15 residues. CDR1 and CDR2 (germline): WSHSY, SAAADI. The CDR3 protein is CASQGVVGSSYEQYV. As DNA, the CDR3 is TGCGCCTCCCAAGGGGTAGTCGGCTCGTCCTACGAGCAGTACGTC.

The chain couples TRBV19 to TRBJ1-2; unclear D gene. V shed 5 bases and J shed 2 bases, with 18 bases lying between them. The V gene's germline CDR1 is LNHDA and CDR2 SQIVND (reference sequence). The CDR3 sequence is 16 residues long. CDR3 region: CASSPEASPENYGYTF. For the CDR3, the DNA is TGTGCCAGTAGTCCCGAGGCCAGTCCGGAGAACTATGGCTACACCTTC.

This CDR3 reads CASSFRAENNSPLHF. CDR3 coding DNA: TGTGCCAGCAGTTTCAGGGCGGAAAATAATTCACCCCTCCACTTT. This sequence joins TRBV27 and TRBJ1-6, with D tentatively TRBD1 (5 bases). The CDR3 is 15 residues long. Germline-derived CDR1 and CDR2 are MNHEY and SMNVEV (reference sequence). Trimming left V 3 bases short and J 5 bases short, with 11 bases between.

This clone was detected once. This chain joins TRBV5-6 and TRBJ2-1; D is uncertain. The germline V gene has CDR1 SGHDT and CDR2 YYEEEE. The CDR3 contains 13 residues. V lost 1 base and J lost 6, with 8 bases in between. CDR3: CASSLPSLNEQFF. For the CDR3, the DNA is TGTGCCAGCAGCTTGCCGTCCCTCAATGAGCAGTTCTTC.

The rearrangement links TRBV4-2 to TRBJ2-3; D ambiguous. Looked up from germline, CDR1 is LGHNA and CDR2 is YNFKEQ. The CDR3 covers 14 residues. Trimming removed 3 bases at V and 0 bases at J, with 7 bases between. The CDR3 DNA sequence: TGTGCCAGCAGCCACCCACACAGCACAGATACGCAGTATTTT. This gives the protein CASSHPHSTDTQYF.

This sequence joins TRBV28 and TRBJ1-6; D possibly corresponds to TRBD1 (6 bases). V gave up 5 bases and J gave up 6 bases, with 14 bases separating them. Per germline, CDR1 MDHEN and CDR2 SYDVKM. This CDR3 is 15 amino acids long. The CDR3 nucleotides are TGTGCCAGCAGTCGGAGGGGGTACCGTAATTCACCCCTCCACTTT. Translated: CASSRRGYRNSPLHF. The full variable domain, its missing parts supplied by reference TRBV28 and TRBJ1-6, is DVKVTQSSRYLVKRTGEKVFLECVQDMDHENMFWYRQDPGLGLRLIYFSYDVKMKEKGDIPEGYSVSREKKERFSLILESASTNQTSMYLCASSRRGYRNSPLHFGNGTRLTVT.

This clone was detected a few times. The chain combines TRBV9 with TRBJ2-1; 10 bases map to TRBD2. Unmatched junction bases numbered 13, after V lost 4 bases and J lost 0 bases. CDR1 is SGDLS and CDR2 is YYNGEE in the germline V gene. This CDR3 region has 19 residues. This CDR3 is CASSSPVEREGTSYNEQFF. The CDR3 coding sequence is TGTGCCAGCAGCTCCCCGGTGGAGCGGGAGGGAACCTCCTACAATGAGCAGTTCTTC.

The rearrangement links TRBV4-2 to TRBJ2-5, with a tentative D call TRBD2 (6 bases). V lost 0 bases and J lost 7, with 9 bases in between. The CDR3 extends over 13 amino acids. Per germline, CDR1 LGHNA and CDR2 YNFKEQ. Here the CDR3 reads CASSQDGSLTQYF. CDR3 DNA sequence: TGTGCCAGCAGCCAAGACGGGAGCCTGACCCAGTACTTC.

V is TRBV30 and J is TRBJ2-2; a possible D gene is TRBD2 (6 bases). Germline V CDR1 and CDR2: GTSNPN, SVGIG (reference sequence). V lost 0 bases and J 11 bases, leaving 13 bases between the germline ends. This CDR3 comprises 13 residues. The CDR3 bases are TGTGCCTGGAGTGTATATTCGGCGGGAGAGCTGTTTTTT. Protein product: CAWSVYSAGELFF.